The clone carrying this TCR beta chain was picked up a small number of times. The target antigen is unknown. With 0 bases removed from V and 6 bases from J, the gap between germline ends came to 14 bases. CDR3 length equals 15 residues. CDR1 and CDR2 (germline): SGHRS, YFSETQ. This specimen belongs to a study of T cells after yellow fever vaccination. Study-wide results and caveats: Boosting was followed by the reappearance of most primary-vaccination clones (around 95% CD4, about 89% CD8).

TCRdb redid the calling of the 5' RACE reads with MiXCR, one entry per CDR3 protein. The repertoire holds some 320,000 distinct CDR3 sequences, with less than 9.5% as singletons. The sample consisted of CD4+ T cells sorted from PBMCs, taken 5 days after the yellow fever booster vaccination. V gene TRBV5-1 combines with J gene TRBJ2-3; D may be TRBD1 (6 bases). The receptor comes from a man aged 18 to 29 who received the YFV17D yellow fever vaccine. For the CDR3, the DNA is TGCGCCAGCAGCTTGGTGGTTCAGGGGCGGGATACGCAGTATTTT. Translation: CASSLVVQGRDTQYF.